This T cell receptor beta chain was documented in a study of human T cells and chemical hapten exposure. From the RACE reads, TCRdb called clonotypes with MiXCR, one entry per CDR3 protein. The table lists about 78,000 distinct CDR3 sequences, around 8.8% of them singletons. V dropped 4 bases and J dropped 8 bases, with 8 bases sitting between them. Germline V gene lookup returns CDR1 LNHDA and CDR2 SQIVND (reference sequence). This CDR3 comprises 11 residues. This clonotype has ten or more counts. Time point indicated: patch test 2, 6 weeks after DPC sensitization. Treatment defined: therapeutic diphenylcyclopropenone sensitization with weekly scalp DPC.

The receptor was derived from a woman aged 50 to 65 with alopecia areata. Some clones in this sample may be carry-over from other donors' samples. Material: whole blood, obtained in connection with sensitization to the hapten diphenylcyclopropenone (DPC). The gene calls are TRBV19 and TRBJ1-1; a weak D match, TRBD1 (5 bases). CDR3 protein: CASSSSGEAFF. CDR3 DNA sequence: TGTGCCAGTAGTAGCTCAGGGGAAGCTTTCTTT.